The 11 T cell receptor beta chains reported below all come from one sample, sequenced in a study of CD8 T cells in Susac syndrome. Random-hexamer reverse transcription was applied to about 0.45 to 1 ug RNA. TCRdb called the immunoSEQ multiplex PCR reads again in MiXCR, with one record for every CDR3 protein. The data show some 120,000 distinct CDR3 sequences, 90% to 95% seen once. The sequencing input was CD4+ T cells from PBMCs. The receptors here all came from a human donor in good health.

The chain combines TRBV20-1 with TRBJ1-4; 9 bases are shared with TRBD1. Germline-derived CDR1 and CDR2 are DFQATT and SNEGSKA (reference sequence). The CDR3 consists of 12 residues. Trimming cost V 6 bases and J 8 bases; bases outside gene matches: 4. CDR3 in amino acids: CSAWTGEEKLFF. The DNA for the CDR3 is TGCAGTGCGTGGACAGGGGAAGAAAAACTGTTTTTT.

This sequence joins TRBV5-1 and TRBJ2-1; 7 nucleotides align to TRBD1. Germline V gene data show CDR1 as SGHRS and CDR2 as YFSETQ. There are 15 residues in the CDR3. V was clipped by 0 bases and J by 2 bases; unmatched bases: 2. The DNA for the CDR3 is TGCGCCAGCAGCTTGGACAGGGGTCCCTACAATGAGCAGTTCTTC. Encoded protein: CASSLDRGPYNEQFF.

This chain uses TRBV3-1 with TRBJ2-7, with D possibly matching TRBD2 (5 bases). V dropped 1 base and J dropped 6 bases, with 10 bases sitting between them. CDR3 size: 13 residues. Germline V lookup: CDR1 LGHDT, CDR2 YNNKEL (reference sequence). The CDR3 loop is CASSQVASREQYF. The DNA of the CDR3 is TGTGCCAGCAGCCAAGTCGCTAGCCGCGAGCAGTACTTC.

V is TRBV30 and J is TRBJ1-2; tentatively, D is TRBD1 (5 bases). V lost 0 bases to trimming and J lost 4 bases, with 12 bases between them. This CDR3 has 14 residues. CDR1 GTSNPN and CDR2 SVGIG come from the germline V gene (reference sequence). Here the CDR3 reads CAWSVHSGLYGYTF. The CDR3 coding sequence is TGTGCCTGGAGTGTACATTCGGGGCTCTATGGCTACACCTTC.

The chain employs TRBV12-3 or TRBV12-4 and TRBJ1-2; D unresolved. V shed 5 bases and J shed 3 bases, with 4 bases lying between them. CDR3 length: 11 residues. The CDR3 sequence: CASSTYYGYTF. CDR3 coding DNA: TGTGCCAGCAGTACCTACTATGGCTACACCTTC.

The rearrangement joins TRBV12-3 or TRBV12-4 to TRBJ2-5; the match to TRBD2 covers 14 bases. The V segment lost 5 bases and the J segment 10 bases; nucleotides outside the gene matches: 12. CDR3 length: 16 residues. CDR3: CASSDSGTSGRKVQYF. CDR3 bases: TGTGCCAGCAGTGACTCCGGGACTAGCGGGAGAAAGGTCCAGTACTTC.

The chain is built from TRBV20-1 and TRBJ1-1; D gene ambiguous. The CDR3 has 14 residues. Germline V gives CDR1 DFQATT, CDR2 SNEGSKA (reference sequence). Trimming left V 3 bases short and J 3 bases short, with 14 bases between. CDR3 DNA sequence: TGCAGTGCTAGGGGCCACTATTCCGACACTGAAGCTTTCTTT. Protein product: CSARGHYSDTEAFF.

V gene TRBV7-2 combines with J gene TRBJ1-2; D is unclear. V was trimmed by 2 bases and J by 4 bases, leaving 8 bases between them. The V gene's germline CDR1 is SGHTA and CDR2 FQGNSA. The CDR3 has 13 amino acids. The CDR3 bases are TGTGCCAGCAGCTTACACATTAGCTATGGCTACACCTTC. Protein sequence: CASSLHISYGYTF.

This chain connects TRBV5-1 to TRBJ2-3, with D possibly TRBD2 on 6 matching bases. Germline loops: CDR1 SGHRS, CDR2 YFSETQ. The V end lost 7 bases, the J end lost 2 bases, and 14 bases lay between the germline ends. The CDR3 is 14 amino acids. The CDR3 protein is CASDLGGDTDTQYF. The CDR3 nucleotides are TGCGCCAGCGACCTGGGGGGTGACACAGATACGCAGTATTTT.

The sample holds one count of this clonotype. The rearrangement joins TRBV9 to TRBJ2-7; TRBD2 is a possible D gene (5 bases). The V gene's germline CDR1 is SGDLS and CDR2 YYNGEE. Trimming left V 1 base short and J 8 bases short, with 16 bases between. The CDR3 loop spans 14 amino acids. As DNA, the CDR3 is TGTGCCAGCAGCGTACGGGCGGGTAGTAATAAGCAGTACTTC. It specifies CASSVRAGSNKQYF.

The rearrangement uses TRBV18 and TRBJ2-7, with D possibly matching TRBD1 (6 bases). Trimming removed 5 bases at V and 4 bases at J, with 15 bases between. This CDR3 contains 14 residues. The V gene's germline CDR1 is KGHSH and CDR2 LQKENI. In DNA, the CDR3 is TGTGCCAGCTCATCACAGGGCCCCCCTTACGAGCAGTACTTC. It translates to CASSSQGPPYEQYF.